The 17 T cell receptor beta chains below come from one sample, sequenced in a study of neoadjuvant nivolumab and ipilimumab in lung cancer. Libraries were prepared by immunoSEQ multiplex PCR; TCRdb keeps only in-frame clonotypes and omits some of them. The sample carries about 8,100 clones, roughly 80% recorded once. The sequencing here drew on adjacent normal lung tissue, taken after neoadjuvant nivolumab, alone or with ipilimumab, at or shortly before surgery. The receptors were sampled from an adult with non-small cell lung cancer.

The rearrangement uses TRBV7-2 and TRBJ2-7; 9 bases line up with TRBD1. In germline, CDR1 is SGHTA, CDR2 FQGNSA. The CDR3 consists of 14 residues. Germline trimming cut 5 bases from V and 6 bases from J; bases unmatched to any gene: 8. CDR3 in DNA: TGTGCCAGCAGCGTCCCCGGGACAGGGACCGAGCAGTACTTC. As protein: CASSVPGTGTEQYF.

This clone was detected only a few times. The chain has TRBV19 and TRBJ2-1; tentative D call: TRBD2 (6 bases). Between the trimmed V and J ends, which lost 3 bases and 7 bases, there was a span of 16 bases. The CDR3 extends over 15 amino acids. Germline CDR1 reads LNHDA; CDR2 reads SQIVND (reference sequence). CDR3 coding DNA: TGTGCCAGTAGTATCTTCGGGACTGCGCCGAATGAGCAGTTCTTC. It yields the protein CASSIFGTAPNEQFF.

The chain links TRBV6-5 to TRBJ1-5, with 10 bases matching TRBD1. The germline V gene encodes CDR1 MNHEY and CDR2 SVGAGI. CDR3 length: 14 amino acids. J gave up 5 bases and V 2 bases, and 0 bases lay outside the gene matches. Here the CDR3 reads CASSYGTGDQPQHF. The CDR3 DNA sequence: TGTGCCAGCAGTTACGGGACAGGGGATCAGCCCCAGCATTTT.

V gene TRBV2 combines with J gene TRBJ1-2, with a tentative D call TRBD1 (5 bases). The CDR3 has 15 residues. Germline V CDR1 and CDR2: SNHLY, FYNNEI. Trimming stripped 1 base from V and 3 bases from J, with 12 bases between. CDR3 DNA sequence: TGTGCCAGCAGTGAAGGCAGGGCAAACCACTATGGCTACACCTTC. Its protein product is CASSEGRANHYGYTF.

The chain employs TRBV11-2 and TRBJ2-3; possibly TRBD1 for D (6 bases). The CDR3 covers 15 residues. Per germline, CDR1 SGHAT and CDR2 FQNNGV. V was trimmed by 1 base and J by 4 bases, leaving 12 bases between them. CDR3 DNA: TGTGCCAGCAGCTTAGTTCAGGGGCCCCCAGATACGCAGTATTTT. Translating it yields CASSLVQGPPDTQYF. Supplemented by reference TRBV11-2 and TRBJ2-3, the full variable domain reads EAGVAQSPRYKIIEKRQSVAFWCNPISGHATLYWYQQILGQGPKLLIQFQNNGVVDDSQLPKDRFSAERLKGVDSTLKIQPAKLEDSAVYLCASSLVQGPPDTQYFGPGTRLTVL.

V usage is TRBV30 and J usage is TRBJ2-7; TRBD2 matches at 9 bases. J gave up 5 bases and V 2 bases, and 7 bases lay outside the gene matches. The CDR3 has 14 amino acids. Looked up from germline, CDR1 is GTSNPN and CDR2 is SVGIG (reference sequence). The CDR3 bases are TGTGCCTGGAGTCACCAGCGGGGGGTCGACGAGCAGTACTTC. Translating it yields CAWSHQRGVDEQYF.

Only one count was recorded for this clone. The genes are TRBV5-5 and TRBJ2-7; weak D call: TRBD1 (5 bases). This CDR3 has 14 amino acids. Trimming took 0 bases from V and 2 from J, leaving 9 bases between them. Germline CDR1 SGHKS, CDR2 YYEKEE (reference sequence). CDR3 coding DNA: TGTGCCAGCAGCTTGGTTCAGGGCGCCTACGAGCAGTACTTC. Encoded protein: CASSLVQGAYEQYF.

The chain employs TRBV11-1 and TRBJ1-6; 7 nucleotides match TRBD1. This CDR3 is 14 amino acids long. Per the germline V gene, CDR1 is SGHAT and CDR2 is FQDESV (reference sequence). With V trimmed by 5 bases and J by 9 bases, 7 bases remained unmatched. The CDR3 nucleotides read TGTGCCAGCAGCCCTAACAGGGGTACTTCACCCCTCCACTTT. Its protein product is CASSPNRGTSPLHF.

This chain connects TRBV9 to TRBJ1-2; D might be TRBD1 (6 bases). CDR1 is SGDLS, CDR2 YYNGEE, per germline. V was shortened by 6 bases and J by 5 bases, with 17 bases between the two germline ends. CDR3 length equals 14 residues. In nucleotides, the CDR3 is TGTGCCAGCACACAGGGAGGGAGGTGGTATGGCTACACCTTC. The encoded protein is CASTQGGRWYGYTF.

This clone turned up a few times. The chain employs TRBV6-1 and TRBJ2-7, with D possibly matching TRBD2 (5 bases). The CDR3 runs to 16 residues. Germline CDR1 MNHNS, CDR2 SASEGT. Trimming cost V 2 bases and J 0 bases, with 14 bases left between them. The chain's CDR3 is CASSERISASSYEQYF. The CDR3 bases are TGTGCCAGCAGTGAACGTATTAGCGCGAGCTCCTACGAGCAGTACTTC.

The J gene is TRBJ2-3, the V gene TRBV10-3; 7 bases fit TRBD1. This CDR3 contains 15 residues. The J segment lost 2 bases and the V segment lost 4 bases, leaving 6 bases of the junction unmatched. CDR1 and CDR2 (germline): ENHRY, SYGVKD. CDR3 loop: CAISGRGFSTDTQYF. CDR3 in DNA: TGTGCCATCAGTGGCAGGGGGTTTTCCACAGATACGCAGTATTTT.

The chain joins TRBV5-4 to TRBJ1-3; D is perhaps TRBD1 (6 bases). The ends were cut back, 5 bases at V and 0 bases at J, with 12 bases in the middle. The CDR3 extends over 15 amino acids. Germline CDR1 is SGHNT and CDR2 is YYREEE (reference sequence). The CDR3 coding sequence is TGTGCCAGCAGGGAACAGGGCCCCTCTGGAAACACCATATATTTT. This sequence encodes CASREQGPSGNTIYF.

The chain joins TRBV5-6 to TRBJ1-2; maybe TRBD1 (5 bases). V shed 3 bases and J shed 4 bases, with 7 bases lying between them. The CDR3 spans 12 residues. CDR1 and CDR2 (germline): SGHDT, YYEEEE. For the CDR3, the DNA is TGTGCCAGCAGCTCTGGGGGCTATGGCTACACCTTC. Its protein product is CASSSGGYGYTF.

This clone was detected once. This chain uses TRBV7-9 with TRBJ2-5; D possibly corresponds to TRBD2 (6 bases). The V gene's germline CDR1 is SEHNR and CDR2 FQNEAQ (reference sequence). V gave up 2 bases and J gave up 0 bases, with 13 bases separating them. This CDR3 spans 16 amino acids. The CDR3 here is CASSLSGGADQETQYF. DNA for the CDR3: TGTGCCAGCAGCTTAAGTGGCGGGGCTGACCAAGAGACCCAGTACTTC.

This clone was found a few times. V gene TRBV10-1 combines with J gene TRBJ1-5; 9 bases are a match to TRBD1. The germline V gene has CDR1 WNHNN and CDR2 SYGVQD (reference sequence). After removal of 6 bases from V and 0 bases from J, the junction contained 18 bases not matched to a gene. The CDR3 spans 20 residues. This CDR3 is CASSSPRQGEGYYSNQPQHF. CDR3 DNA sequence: TGCGCCAGCAGCTCCCCCCGACAGGGGGAGGGTTACTATAGCAATCAGCCCCAGCATTTT.

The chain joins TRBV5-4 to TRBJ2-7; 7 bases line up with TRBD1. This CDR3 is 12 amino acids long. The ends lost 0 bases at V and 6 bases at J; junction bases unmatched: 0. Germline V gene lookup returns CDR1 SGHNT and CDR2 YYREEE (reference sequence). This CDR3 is CASSLDRGEQYF. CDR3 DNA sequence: TGTGCCAGCAGCTTGGACAGGGGCGAGCAGTACTTC. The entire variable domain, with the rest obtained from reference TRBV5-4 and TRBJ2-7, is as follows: ETGVTQSPTHLIKTRGQQVTLRCSSQSGHNTVSWYQQALGQGPQFIFQYYREEENGRGNFPPRFSGLQFPNYSSELNVNALELDDSALYLCASSLDRGEQYFGPGTRLTVT.

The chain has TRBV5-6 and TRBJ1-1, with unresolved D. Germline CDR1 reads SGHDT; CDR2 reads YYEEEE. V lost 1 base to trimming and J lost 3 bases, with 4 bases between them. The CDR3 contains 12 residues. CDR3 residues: CASSLKDTEAFF. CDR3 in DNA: TGTGCCAGCAGCTTGAAGGACACTGAAGCTTTCTTT.